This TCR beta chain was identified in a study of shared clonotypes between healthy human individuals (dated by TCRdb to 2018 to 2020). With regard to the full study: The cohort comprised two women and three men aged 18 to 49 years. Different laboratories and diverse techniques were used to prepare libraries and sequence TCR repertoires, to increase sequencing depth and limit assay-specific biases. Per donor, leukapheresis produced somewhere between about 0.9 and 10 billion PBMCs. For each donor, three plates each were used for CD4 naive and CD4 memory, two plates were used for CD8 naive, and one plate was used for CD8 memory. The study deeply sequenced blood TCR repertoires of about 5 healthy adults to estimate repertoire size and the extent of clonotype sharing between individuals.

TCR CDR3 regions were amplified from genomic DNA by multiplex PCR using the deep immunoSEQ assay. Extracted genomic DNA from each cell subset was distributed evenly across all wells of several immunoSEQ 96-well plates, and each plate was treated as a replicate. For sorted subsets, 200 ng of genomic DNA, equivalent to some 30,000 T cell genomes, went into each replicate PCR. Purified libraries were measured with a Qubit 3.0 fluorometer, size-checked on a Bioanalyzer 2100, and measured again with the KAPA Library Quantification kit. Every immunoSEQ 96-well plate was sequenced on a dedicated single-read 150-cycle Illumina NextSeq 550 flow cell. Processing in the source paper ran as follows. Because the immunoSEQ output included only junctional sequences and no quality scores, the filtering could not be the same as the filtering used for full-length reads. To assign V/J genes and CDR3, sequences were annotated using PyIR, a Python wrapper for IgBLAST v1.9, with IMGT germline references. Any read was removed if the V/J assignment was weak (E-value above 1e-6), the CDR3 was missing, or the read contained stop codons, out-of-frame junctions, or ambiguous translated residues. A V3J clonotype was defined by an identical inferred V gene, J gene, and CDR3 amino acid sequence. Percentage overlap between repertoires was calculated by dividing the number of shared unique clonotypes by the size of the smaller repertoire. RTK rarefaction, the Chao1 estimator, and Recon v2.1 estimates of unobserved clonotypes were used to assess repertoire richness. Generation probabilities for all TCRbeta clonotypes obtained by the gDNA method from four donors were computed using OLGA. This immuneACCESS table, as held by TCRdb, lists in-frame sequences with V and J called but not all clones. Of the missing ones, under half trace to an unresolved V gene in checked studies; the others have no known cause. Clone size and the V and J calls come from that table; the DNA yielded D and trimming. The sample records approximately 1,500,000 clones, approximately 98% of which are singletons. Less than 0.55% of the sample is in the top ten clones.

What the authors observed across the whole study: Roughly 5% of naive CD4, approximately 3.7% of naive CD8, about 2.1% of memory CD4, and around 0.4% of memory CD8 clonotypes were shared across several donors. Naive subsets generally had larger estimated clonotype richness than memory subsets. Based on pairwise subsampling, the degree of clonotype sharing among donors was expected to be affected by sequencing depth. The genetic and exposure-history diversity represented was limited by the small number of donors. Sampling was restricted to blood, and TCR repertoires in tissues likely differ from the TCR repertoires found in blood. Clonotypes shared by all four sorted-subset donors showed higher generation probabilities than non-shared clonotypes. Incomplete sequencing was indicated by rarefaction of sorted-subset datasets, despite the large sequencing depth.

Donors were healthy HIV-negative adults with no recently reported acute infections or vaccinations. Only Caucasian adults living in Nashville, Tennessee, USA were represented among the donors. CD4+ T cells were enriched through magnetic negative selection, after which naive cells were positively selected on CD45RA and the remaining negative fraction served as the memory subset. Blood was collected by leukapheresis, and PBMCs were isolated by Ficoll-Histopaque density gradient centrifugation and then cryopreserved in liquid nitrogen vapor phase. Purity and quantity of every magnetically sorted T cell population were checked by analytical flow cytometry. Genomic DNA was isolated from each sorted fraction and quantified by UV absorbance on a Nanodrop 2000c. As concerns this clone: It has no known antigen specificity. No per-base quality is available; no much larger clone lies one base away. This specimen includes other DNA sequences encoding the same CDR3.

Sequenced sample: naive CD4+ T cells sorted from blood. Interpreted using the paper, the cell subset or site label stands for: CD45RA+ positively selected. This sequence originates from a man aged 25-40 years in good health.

The CDR3 loop reads CASSEAWGQGVYGYTF. The sequenced DNA: TGTGCCAGCAGTGAAGCTTGGGGACAGGGAGTCTATGGCTACACCTTC. The V gene is TRBV6-1 and the J gene is TRBJ1-2, and TRBD1 matches 9 of the central bases. Based on the germline V gene, the CDR1 and CDR2 sequences are MNHNS and SASEGT. V and J are trimmed by 0 bases and 4 bases, and the gene matches miss 6 bases of the junction. The CDR3 holds 16 amino acids from the cysteine to the phenylalanine. This entry keeps only the CDR3 DNA: 48 bases, framed from base 1.